This T cell receptor beta chain emerged from a study of vaccination effects on CD4 cells after COVID-19. Germline trimming cut 5 bases from V and 2 bases from J; bases unmatched to any gene: 8. The CDR3 extends over 15 amino acids. The V gene's germline CDR1 is SGHKS and CDR2 YYEKEE (reference sequence). Measured with immunoSEQ multiplex PCR; TCRdb has only the in-frame clones, and not every one. Among 30,000 to 45,000 clones, around 70% were seen once, and the ten largest hold more than 20%. For this clone: The antigen is not known.

Antigen-specific CD4+ T cells were expanded (with viral peptide pools) by the ViraFEST assay ahead of sequencing. When around nine days of culture had elapsed, CD4+ T cells were isolated. According to the study, vaccine recipients showed no prior SARS-CoV-2 infection and negative nucleocapsid antibodies. The V and J genes are TRBV5-5 and TRBJ1-1; TRBD1 matches 8 bases. This receptor was taken from a human donor who received a COVID-19 vaccine. Sequencing was performed on CD4+ T cells from PBMCs cultured with SARS-CoV-2 spike peptides, taken before COVID-19 vaccination. DNA for the CDR3: TGTGCCAGCAGTAAGGACAGGGAATTTAACACTGAAGCTTTCTTT. This sequence encodes CASSKDREFNTEAFF.